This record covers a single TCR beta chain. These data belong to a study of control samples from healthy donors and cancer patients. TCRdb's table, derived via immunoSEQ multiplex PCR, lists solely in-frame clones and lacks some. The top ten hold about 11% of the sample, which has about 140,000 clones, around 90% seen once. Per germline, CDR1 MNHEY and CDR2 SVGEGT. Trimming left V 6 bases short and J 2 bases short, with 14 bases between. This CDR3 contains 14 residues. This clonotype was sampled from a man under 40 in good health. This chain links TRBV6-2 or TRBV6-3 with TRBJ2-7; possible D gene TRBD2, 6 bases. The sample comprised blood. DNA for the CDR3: TGTGCCAGCAGCTCTTACGGGAGTACCTACGAGCAGTACTTC. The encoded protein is CASSSYGSTYEQYF.